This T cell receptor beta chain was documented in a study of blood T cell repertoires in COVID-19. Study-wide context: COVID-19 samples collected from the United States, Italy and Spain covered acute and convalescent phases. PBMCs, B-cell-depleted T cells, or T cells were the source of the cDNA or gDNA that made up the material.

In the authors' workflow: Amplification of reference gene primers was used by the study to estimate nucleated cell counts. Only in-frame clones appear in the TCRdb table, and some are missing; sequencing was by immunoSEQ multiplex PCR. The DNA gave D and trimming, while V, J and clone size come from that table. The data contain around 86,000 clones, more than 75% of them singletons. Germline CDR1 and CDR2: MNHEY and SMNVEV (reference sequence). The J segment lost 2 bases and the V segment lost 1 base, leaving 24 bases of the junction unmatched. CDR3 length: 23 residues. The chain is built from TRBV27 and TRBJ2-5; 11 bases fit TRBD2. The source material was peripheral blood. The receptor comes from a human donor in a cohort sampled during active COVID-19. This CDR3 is CASSLYPSGRTVGTFDLQETQYF. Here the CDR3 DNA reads TGTGCCAGCAGTTTATATCCTAGCGGGAGGACGGTTGGGACCTTCGATTTACAAGAGACCCAGTACTTC.